This T cell receptor beta chain was recorded in a study of OX40 agonist ivuxolimab in advanced cancers. At the level of the study: Partial responses, seen in three patients, involved one hepatocellular carcinoma and two cutaneous melanomas. The study's findings and limits: Clonal expansion from baseline to week 6 occurred in both CD4+ and CD8+ T cells. Fewer expanded clones were found on average in CD4+ than in CD8+ T cells.

Germline CDR1 SGHTA, CDR2 FQGNSA. Trimming took 6 bases from V and 8 from J; bases not matched to a gene: 6. The CDR3 is 14 residues long. Repertoires were generated with immunoSEQ multiplex PCR, while TCRdb's copy carries only in-frame clones and drops some. The sample lists approximately 45,000 clones, 88% occurring once. Researchers took blood at baseline, on cycle 4 day 1, and on cycle 7 day 1. Comments on this clone: What it recognizes is unknown.

The sequencing used CD4+ or CD8+ T cells sorted from blood, collected in a trial of the OX40 agonist ivuxolimab. The chain links TRBV7-2 to TRBJ1-4; 10 bases fit TRBD1. This TCR came from an adult with an advanced solid tumor such as melanoma, head and neck, liver or kidney cancer. Here the CDR3 reads CASSSRGQGEKLFF. In DNA form, the CDR3 reads TGTGCCAGCAGTTCCCGGGGACAGGGGGAAAAACTGTTTTTT.